Presented here are 25 T cell receptor beta chains from one specimen sequenced in a study of blood T cell repertoires in COVID-19. TCRdb's copy holds only in-frame clones and misses some; the assay was immunoSEQ multiplex PCR. There are approximately 80,000 clones in the sample; around 87% occur only once, and roughly 5.4% lies in the top ten. The sample taken for sequencing was peripheral blood. These receptors all come from a man in his forties with acute or convalescent COVID-19.

This chain links TRBV30 with TRBJ2-2, with TRBD2 matching over 14 bases. Germline-derived CDR1 and CDR2 are GTSNPN and SVGIG (reference sequence). This CDR3 spans 17 amino acids. V was clipped by 4 bases and J by 5 bases; unmatched bases: 9. The CDR3: CAWTRGLAGVGTGELFF. The CDR3 DNA reads as TGTGCCTGGACCCGGGGACTAGCGGGAGTGGGTACCGGGGAGCTGTTTTTT.

CDR3 region: CASSPDWPRNEQFF. CDR3 DNA: TGTGCCAGCTCACCGGACTGGCCTAGGAATGAGCAGTTCTTC. The chain employs TRBV18 and TRBJ2-1; possibly TRBD2 for D (5 bases). The germline V gene encodes CDR1 KGHSH and CDR2 LQKENI. Trimming removed 3 bases at V and 7 bases at J, with 13 bases between. This CDR3 is built from 14 residues. Full variable domain (rest looked up from reference TRBV18 and TRBJ2-1): NAGVMQNPRHLVRRRGQEARLRCSPMKGHSHVYWYRQLPEEGLKFMVYLQKENIIDESGMPKERFSAEFPKEGPSILRIQQVVRGDSAAYFCASSPDWPRNEQFFGPGTRLTVL.

This rearrangement joins TRBV27 to TRBJ1-2; 10 bases map to TRBD1. V shed 3 bases, J shed 6 bases, and the junction held 1 base outside the gene matches. Germline CDR1 reads MNHEY; CDR2 reads SMNVEV (reference sequence). CDR3 size: 13 residues. The CDR3 region is CASSFGTGDGYTF. The CDR3 DNA follows: TGTGCCAGCAGTTTCGGGACAGGGGATGGCTACACCTTC.

The chain couples TRBV5-1 to TRBJ2-4, with a weak D call TRBD2 (5 bases). Trimming removed 0 bases from V and 8 bases from J, with 15 bases in between. Germline loops: CDR1 SGHRS, CDR2 YFSETQ. This CDR3 comprises 15 residues. The CDR3 nucleotides are TGCGCCAGCAGCTTGGCCAGCGGCGATTATGACATTCAGTACTTC. This translates into CASSLASGDYDIQYF.

The table lists this clone with many counts. The chain employs TRBV11-2 and TRBJ1-3; 7 nucleotides line up with TRBD1. The CDR3 runs 15 residues. Germline CDR1 is SGHAT and CDR2 is FQNNGV. Trimming took 5 bases from V and 1 from J; bases not matched to a gene: 5. Here the CDR3 reads CASSRTGTSGNTIYF. In DNA, the CDR3 is TGTGCCAGCAGCCGGACAGGAACTTCTGGAAACACCATATATTTT. Filled out from reference TRBV11-2 and TRBJ1-3, the complete variable domain reads EAGVAQSPRYKIIEKRQSVAFWCNPISGHATLYWYQQILGQGPKLLIQFQNNGVVDDSQLPKDRFSAERLKGVDSTLKIQPAKLEDSAVYLCASSRTGTSGNTIYFGEGSWLTVV.

V usage is TRBV11-3 and J usage is TRBJ2-1, with TRBD2 matching 9 bases. CDR1 SGHNT and CDR2 YENEEA come from the germline V gene. The length of the CDR3 is 15 residues. Trimming cost V 2 bases and J 6 bases; bases outside gene matches: 5. The CDR3: CASSLSSGGRNEQFF. The CDR3 nucleotides are TGTGCCAGCAGCTTATCCAGCGGGGGGCGCAATGAGCAGTTCTTC.

The V call is TRBV3-1 (or the pseudogene TRBV3-2), the J call TRBJ2-3; D gene unclear. CDR3 length equals 13 residues. Germline CDR1 is LGHDT and CDR2 is YNNKEL (reference sequence). The V gene lost 2 bases and the J gene lost 6 bases, with 9 bases spanning the gap. For the CDR3, the DNA is TGTGCCAGCAGCCAAAGTCCCGGGGATACGCAGTATTTT. It yields the protein CASSQSPGDTQYF.

The chain joins TRBV7-2 to TRBJ2-3; perhaps TRBD2 as D (7 bases). Germline V gives CDR1 SGHTA, CDR2 FQGNSA. The CDR3 loop spans 13 amino acids. Trimming cost V 1 base and J 14 bases, with 16 bases left between them. The CDR3 here is CASSLEGGRILYF. CDR3 sequence (DNA): TGTGCCAGCAGCTTAGAGGGGGGGCGAATTCTGTATTTT.

The rearrangement joins TRBV6-5 to TRBJ2-3, with 9 bases fitting TRBD2. Trimming took 11 bases from V and 2 from J; bases not matched to a gene: 11. The germline gives CDR1 MNHEY, CDR2 SVGAGI. The CDR3 spans 15 residues. The CDR3 protein is CASYQTSGPTDTQYF. The DNA of the CDR3 is TGTGCCTCCTATCAAACTAGCGGGCCCACAGATACGCAGTATTTT.

The chain couples TRBV2 to TRBJ2-7, with a possible D match to TRBD1 (5 bases). The germline gives CDR1 SNHLY, CDR2 FYNNEI. The CDR3 has 13 amino acids. The ends were cut back, 5 bases at V and 3 bases at J, with 11 bases in the middle. Written as DNA, the CDR3 is TGTGCCAGCAGTCTCCGACAGATCTACGAGCAGTACTTC. It codes for CASSLRQIYEQYF.

The rearrangement joins TRBV10-3 to TRBJ2-7, with TRBD2 matching over 8 bases. CDR1 is ENHRY, CDR2 SYGVKD, per germline. This CDR3 spans 15 amino acids. Germline trimming cut 4 bases from V and 7 bases from J; bases unmatched to any gene: 12. DNA for the CDR3: TGTGCCATCAGTGTCCTAGCGGGCCCGTCGGGGGAGCAGTACTTC. Translating gives CAISVLAGPSGEQYF.

The count of this clone is one. CDR3 loop: CASSQGISPRVIYNEQFF. The CDR3 nucleotides read TGCGCCAGCAGCCAAGGTATATCCCCACGGGTCATCTACAATGAGCAGTTCTTC. V usage is TRBV4-3 and J usage is TRBJ2-1; D is unresolved. The CDR3 totals 18 residues. Germline V gene sequence: CDR1 LGHNA, CDR2 YSLEER. V was shortened by 1 base and J by 3 bases, with 19 bases between the two germline ends.

The chain carries TRBV7-3 and TRBJ2-1, with D perhaps TRBD2 (5 bases). This CDR3 contains 13 residues. Deletions cut 3 bases from V and 9 bases from J, with 12 bases between. CDR1 and CDR2 from the germline V gene are SGHTA and FQGTGA. CDR3 residues: CASSFNMAGEQFF. Written as DNA, the CDR3 is TGTGCCAGCAGCTTTAATATGGCGGGTGAGCAGTTCTTC.

J is TRBJ2-3 and V is TRBV5-4; 10 bases line up with TRBD1. The CDR3 contains 15 residues. With 4 bases clipped from V and 3 bases from J, the junction kept 5 bases outside the gene matches. Germline values: CDR1 SGHNT, CDR2 YYREEE (reference sequence). The CDR3 spells CASSEDRGKTDTQYF. CDR3 nucleotide sequence: TGTGCCAGCAGCGAGGACAGGGGGAAGACAGATACGCAGTATTTT.

V and J are TRBV5-4 and TRBJ2-3, with 9 bases aligning to TRBD2. The germline V gene has CDR1 SGHNT and CDR2 YYREEE (reference sequence). V was pared by 1 base and J by 4 bases, with 4 bases of the junction left unmatched. This CDR3 is 15 amino acids long. CDR3 nucleotides: TGTGCCAGCAGCTTGCTTAGCGGGAGCCCAGATACGCAGTATTTT. Amino acid sequence: CASSLLSGSPDTQYF.

This chain connects TRBV12-3 or TRBV12-4 to TRBJ2-1; perhaps TRBD2 as D (6 bases). The CDR3 loop spans 13 amino acids. The V end lost 2 bases, the J end lost 9 bases, and 11 bases lay between the germline ends. The CDR3 region has the DNA TGTGCCAGCAGTTTAATGCACGGGGGTGAGCAGTTCTTC. Amino acids: CASSLMHGGEQFF.

This chain joins TRBV6-2 or TRBV6-3 and TRBJ2-5; 9 bases align to TRBD2. Losses at the gene ends were 4 bases for V and 5 bases for J; bases not matched to a gene: 5. The CDR3 runs 14 residues. Germline CDR1 MNHEY, CDR2 SVGEGT. CDR3 in DNA: TGTGCCAGCAGTTGGGCTAGCGGGGTGGAGACCCAGTACTTC. Residues: CASSWASGVETQYF.

This clone was seen just once. The genes are TRBV3-1 (or the pseudogene TRBV3-2) and TRBJ2-1; the D gene is possibly TRBD1 (5 bases). Trimming took 4 bases from V and 3 from J, leaving 16 bases between them. The CDR3 is made up of 16 amino acids. Germline assignment: CDR1 LGHDT and CDR2 YNNKEL (reference sequence). The CDR3 reads CASSLRQPGVYNEQFF. The CDR3 region has the DNA TGTGCCAGCAGCCTTCGACAGCCTGGAGTCTACAATGAGCAGTTCTTC.

This rearrangement joins TRBV6-2 or TRBV6-3 to TRBJ2-7, with TRBD2 matching 11 bases. Losses at the gene ends were 2 bases for V and 5 bases for J; bases not matched to a gene: 11. The CDR3 is 17 amino acids. Germline CDR1 is MNHEY and CDR2 is SVGEGT. This CDR3 is CASSYTSGGYTRNEQYF. DNA for the CDR3: TGTGCCAGCAGTTACACTAGCGGGGGCTATACGAGGAACGAGCAGTACTTC.

The V call is TRBV5-1, the J call TRBJ2-5; 13 positions agree with TRBD2. In germline, CDR1 is SGHRS, CDR2 YFSETQ. J was trimmed by 3 bases and V by 2 bases; bases with no gene match: 4. There are 16 residues in the CDR3. CDR3 in amino acids: CASSLILAGGKETQYF. The CDR3 DNA is TGCGCCAGCAGCTTAATACTAGCGGGAGGGAAAGAGACCCAGTACTTC.

This chain uses TRBV2 with TRBJ2-6; a weak D match, TRBD1 (6 bases). This CDR3 has 15 residues. Germline lookup yields CDR1 SNHLY and CDR2 FYNNEI. V was pared by 6 bases and J by 0 bases, with 9 bases between. CDR3 DNA sequence: TGTGCCAGCAGAGCGGACAGCTCTGGGGCCAACGTCCTGACTTTC. It yields the protein CASRADSSGANVLTF.

This clone has a handful of counts. The chain is built from TRBV2 and TRBJ1-3, with a weak D call TRBD1 (5 bases). V was shortened by 7 bases and J by 0 bases, with 16 bases between the two germline ends. Germline lookup yields CDR1 SNHLY and CDR2 FYNNEI. The CDR3 runs to 16 residues. The CDR3, as DNA: TGTGCCAGCACCTCGGAGGGACCGGCCTCTGGAAACACCATATATTTT. It encodes CASTSEGPASGNTIYF.

The chain combines TRBV6-5 with TRBJ1-2; possible D gene TRBD1, 5 bases. The CDR3 has 15 residues. Trimming removed 0 bases from V and 2 bases from J, with 10 bases in between. CDR1 MNHEY and CDR2 SVGAGI come from the germline V gene. CDR3 sequence (DNA): TGTGCCAGCAGTTACTCAACAGGAACCAACTATGGCTACACCTTC. Protein: CASSYSTGTNYGYTF.

This rearrangement joins TRBV6-5 to TRBJ2-3, with 9 bases identical to TRBD2. Germline CDR1 reads MNHEY; CDR2 reads SVGAGI. Trimming removed 6 bases from V and 3 bases from J; junction bases left unmatched: 4. CDR3 length equals 14 residues. This chain's CDR3 is CASRWRGGTDTQYF. The CDR3 DNA sequence: TGTGCCAGCAGGTGGCGGGGGGGGACAGATACGCAGTATTTT.

This rearrangement joins TRBV9 to TRBJ2-1; TRBD2 matches at 7 bases. The CDR3 has 15 residues. The V gene end was trimmed by 1 base and the J gene end by 5 bases; junction bases not matched to a gene: 6. Germline CDR1 reads SGDLS; CDR2 reads YYNGEE. This chain's CDR3 is CASSVSERGNNEQFF. The CDR3 bases are TGTGCCAGCAGCGTATCGGAGCGGGGAAACAATGAGCAGTTCTTC. The full variable domain, in which reference TRBV9 and TRBJ2-1 provide the parts outside the CDR3, is DSGVTQTPKHLITATGQRVTLRCSPRSGDLSVYWYQQSLDQGLQFLIQYYNGEERAKGNILERFSAQQFPDLHSELNLSSLELGDSALYFCASSVSERGNNEQFFGPGTRLTVL.